Reported below is one T cell receptor (beta chain). Its antigen is unidentified. The CDR3 consists of 12 residues. From germline, CDR1 is MNHEY and CDR2 SVGAGI. V was clipped by 10 bases and J by 3 bases, with 10 bases between them. This sample is part of a study of cytomegalovirus exposure and HLA in healthy donors. The donors were part of the approximately 130-subject validation cohort, which stood apart from the roughly 640-subject first cohort. Some clones are missing from TCRdb's copy, which holds only in-frame ones; the method was immunoSEQ multiplex PCR. Of tens of thousands of clones detected, approximately 91% appear once; the ten largest clones hold roughly 1.9%. Study-level findings and limits: It was 150 to 200 TCR beta chains that were listed as cytomegalovirus-associated. The tendency of first-cohort TCR clusters to co-occur in the 120 validation repertoires was the finding of a later analysis.

This chain joins TRBV6-5 and TRBJ1-3; D may be TRBD1 (6 bases). The sequenced material came from PBMCs. The clonotype originates from a man aged 30 to 39 in good health and CMV-seronegative. Written as DNA, the CDR3 is TGTGCCACTGAAGGGGGTGGAAACACCATATATTTT. Its protein product is CATEGGGNTIYF.